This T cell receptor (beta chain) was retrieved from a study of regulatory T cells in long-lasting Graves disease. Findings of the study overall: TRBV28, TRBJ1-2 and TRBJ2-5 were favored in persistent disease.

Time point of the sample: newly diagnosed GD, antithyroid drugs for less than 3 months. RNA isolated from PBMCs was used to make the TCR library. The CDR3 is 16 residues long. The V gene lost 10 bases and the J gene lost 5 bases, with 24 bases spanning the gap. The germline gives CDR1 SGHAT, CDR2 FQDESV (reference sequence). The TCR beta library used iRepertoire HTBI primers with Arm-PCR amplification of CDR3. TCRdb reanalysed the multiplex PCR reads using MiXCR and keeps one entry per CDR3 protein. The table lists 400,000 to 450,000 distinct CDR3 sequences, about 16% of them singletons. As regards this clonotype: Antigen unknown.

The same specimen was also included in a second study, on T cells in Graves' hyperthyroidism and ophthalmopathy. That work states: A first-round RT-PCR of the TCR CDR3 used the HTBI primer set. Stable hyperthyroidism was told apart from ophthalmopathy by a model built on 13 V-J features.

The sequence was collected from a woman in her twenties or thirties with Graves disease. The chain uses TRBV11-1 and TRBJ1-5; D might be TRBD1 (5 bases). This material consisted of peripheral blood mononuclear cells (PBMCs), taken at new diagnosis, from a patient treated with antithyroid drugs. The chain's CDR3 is CANTSNGHPGDQPQHF. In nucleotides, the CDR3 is TGTGCCAACACCTCTAACGGACACCCGGGAGATCAGCCCCAGCATTTT.